This T cell receptor (beta chain) was sequenced during a study of response to subunit inactivated influenza vaccine. Broader study findings: Each seasonal influenza vaccination recruits few new T cells, the authors suggested.

MiXCR was run by TCRdb on the RT-PCR reads, yielding one entry per CDR3 protein. This sample has a few hundred thousand distinct CDR3 sequences, with less than 25% found just once. On this clonotype: The antigen is not known.

Sequencing was performed on PBMCs from blood, taken 21 months after vaccination. This TCR was recovered from a man aged 45 to 70 who received an inactivated influenza vaccine.

The CDR3 DNA sequence: TGTGCCAGCAGACTTGGGACAGTGCCTGGAAACACCATATATTTT. Amino acid sequence: CASRLGTVPGNTIYF. The chain employs TRBV12-3 or TRBV12-4 and TRBJ1-3, with TRBD1 matching over 7 bases. The ends lost 6 bases at V and 2 bases at J; junction bases unmatched: 7. There are 15 residues in the CDR3.